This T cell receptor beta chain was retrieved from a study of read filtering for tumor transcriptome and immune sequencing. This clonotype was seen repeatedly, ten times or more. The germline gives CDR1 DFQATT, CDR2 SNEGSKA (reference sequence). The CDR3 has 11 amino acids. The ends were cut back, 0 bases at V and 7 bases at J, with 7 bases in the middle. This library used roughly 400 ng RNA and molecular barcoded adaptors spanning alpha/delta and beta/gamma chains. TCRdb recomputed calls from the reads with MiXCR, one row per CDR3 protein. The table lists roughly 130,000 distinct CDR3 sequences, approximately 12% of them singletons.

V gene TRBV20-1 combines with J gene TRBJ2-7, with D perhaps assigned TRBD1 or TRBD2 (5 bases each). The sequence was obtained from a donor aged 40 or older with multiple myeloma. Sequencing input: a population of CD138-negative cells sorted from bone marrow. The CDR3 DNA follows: TGCAGTGCTAGAGAGGGACGGGAGCAGTACTTC. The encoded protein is CSAREGREQYF.